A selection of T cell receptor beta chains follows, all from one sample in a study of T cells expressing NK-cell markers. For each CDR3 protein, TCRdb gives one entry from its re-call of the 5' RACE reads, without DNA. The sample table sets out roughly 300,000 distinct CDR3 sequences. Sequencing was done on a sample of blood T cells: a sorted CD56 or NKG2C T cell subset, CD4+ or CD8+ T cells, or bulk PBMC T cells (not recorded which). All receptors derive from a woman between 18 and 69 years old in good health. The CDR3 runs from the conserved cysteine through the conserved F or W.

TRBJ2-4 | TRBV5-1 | CASSPGGPKLAKNIQYF
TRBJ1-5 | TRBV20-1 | CSAYRQDSNQPQHF
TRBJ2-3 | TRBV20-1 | CSASRTQEPIYTQYF
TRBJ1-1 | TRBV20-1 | CSARVGGGNTEAFF
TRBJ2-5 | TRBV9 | CASSRPGETQYF
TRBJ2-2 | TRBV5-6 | CASSPGLPNTGELFF
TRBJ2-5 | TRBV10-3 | CAISAVEGETQYF
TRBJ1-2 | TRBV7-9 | CASSNRDREGYTF
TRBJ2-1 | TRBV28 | CASSSASGLSYNEQFF
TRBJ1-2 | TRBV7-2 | CASSSHRGSNYGYTF
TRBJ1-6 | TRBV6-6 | CASRRQTNSPLHF
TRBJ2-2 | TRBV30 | CAWREVLAWINTGELFF
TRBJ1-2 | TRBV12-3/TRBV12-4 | CASSFTGRSGYTF
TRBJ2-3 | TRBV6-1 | CASTPLGGTSDTQYF
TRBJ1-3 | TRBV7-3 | CASSLRERDTIYF
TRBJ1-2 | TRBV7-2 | CASRDRETNGYTF
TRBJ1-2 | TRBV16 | CASSQDSRTYGYTF
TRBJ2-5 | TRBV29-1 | CSVSRQGPMETQYF
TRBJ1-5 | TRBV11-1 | CASSLNGRKNQPQHF